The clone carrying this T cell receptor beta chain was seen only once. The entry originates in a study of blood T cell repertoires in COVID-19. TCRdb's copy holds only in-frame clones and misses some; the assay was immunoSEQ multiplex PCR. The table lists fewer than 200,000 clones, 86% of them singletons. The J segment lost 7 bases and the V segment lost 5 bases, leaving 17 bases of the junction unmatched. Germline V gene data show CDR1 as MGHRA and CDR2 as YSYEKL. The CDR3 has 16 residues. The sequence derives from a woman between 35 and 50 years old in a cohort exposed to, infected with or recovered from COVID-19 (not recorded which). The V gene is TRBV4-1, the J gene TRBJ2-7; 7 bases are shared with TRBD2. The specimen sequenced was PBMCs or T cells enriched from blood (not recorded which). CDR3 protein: CASSTRATSSFFEQYF. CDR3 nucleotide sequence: TGCGCCAGCAGCACGCGAGCGACTAGCAGCTTCTTTGAGCAGTACTTC.